This TCR beta chain was observed in a study of blood T cell repertoires in COVID-19. Whole-study context: Researchers got acute and convalescent COVID-19 samples from the United States, Italy and Spain.

Assignment of participants to cohorts was predicated upon participant-reported clinical history. This CDR3 spans 15 amino acids. V shed 2 bases, J shed 2 bases, and the junction held 6 bases outside the gene matches. CDR1 and CDR2 (germline): MNHNY, SVGAGI (reference sequence). Measured with immunoSEQ multiplex PCR; TCRdb has only the in-frame clones, and not every one. The data show 270,000 or so clones, around nine tenths seen once. This clone was seen more than once but under ten times. The sequence was obtained from a woman aged 18-29 years who had recovered from COVID-19. The sequencing sample was made of PBMCs or T cells enriched from blood (not recorded which). The chain couples TRBV6-6 to TRBJ2-7, with 7 bases identical to TRBD2. The CDR3 is CASSYRLADAYEQYF. CDR3 coding DNA: TGTGCCAGCAGTTACCGGCTAGCGGACGCCTACGAGCAGTACTTC.